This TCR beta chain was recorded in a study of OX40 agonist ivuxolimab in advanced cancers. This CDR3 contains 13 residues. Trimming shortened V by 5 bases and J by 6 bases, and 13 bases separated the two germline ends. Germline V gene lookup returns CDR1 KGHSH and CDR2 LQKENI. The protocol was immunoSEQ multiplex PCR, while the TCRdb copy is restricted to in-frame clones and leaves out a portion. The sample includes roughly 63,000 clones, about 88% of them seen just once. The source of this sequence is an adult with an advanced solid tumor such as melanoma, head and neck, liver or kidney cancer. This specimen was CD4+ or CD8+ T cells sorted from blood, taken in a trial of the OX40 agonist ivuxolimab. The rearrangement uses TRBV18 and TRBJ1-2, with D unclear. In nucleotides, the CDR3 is TGTGCCAGCTCAGCTCTAGTTAGTGATGGCTACACCTTC. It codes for CASSALVSDGYTF. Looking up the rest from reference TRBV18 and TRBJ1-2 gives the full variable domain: NAGVMQNPRHLVRRRGQEARLRCSPMKGHSHVYWYRQLPEEGLKFMVYLQKENIIDESGMPKERFSAEFPKEGPSILRIQQVVRGDSAAYFCASSALVSDGYTFGSGTRLTVV.